This T cell receptor (beta chain) is from a study of human T cells and chemical hapten exposure (dated by TCRdb to about 2021). For the study in its entirety: For sensitization, 2% DPC in acetone was applied to a roughly 2 cm by roughly 2 cm area of upper inner arm skin. Weekly therapeutic DPC doses were additionally applied to the scalp of patients throughout the roughly 22-week study period. Patch testing on the upper back used Finn chambers containing 0.01% DPC, with scoring done after 6 days according to International Contact Dermatitis Research Group standards. The mostly female patient cohort included alopecia areata with under or over 50% scalp involvement, alopecia totalis and alopecia universalis. Libraries were combined into a pool for sequencing, and differences in TCR yield between samples came mainly from small differences in library volumes within the pool. In alopecia patients, the study followed how the peripheral blood TCR repertoire changed in vivo over primary and secondary sensitization to diphenylcyclopropenone (DPC), a hapten. Blood samples were taken from patients before sensitization (week 0) and at 2, 6 and about 24 weeks after DPC sensitization. Blood for TCR sequencing was provided by twenty-nine alopecia patients at one to four time points (pre-sensitization, 2, 6 and 24 weeks). Both TCR alpha and TCR beta chains were sequenced from each blood RNA sample. General findings and caveats noted by the study authors: The number of PT1 expanded TCRs positively correlated with patch test score, significant at thresholds 8, 16 and 32 but not 4. Compared with pre-sensitization or healthy control sets, expanded TCRs formed significantly more large CDR3 similarity clusters, which is consistent with antigen-driven responses. The number of TCRs above 1 in 1000 frequency did not change with DPC sensitization; there was no evidence of global repertoire structure alterations. Because every patient had alopecia, a presumed autoimmune disease, the patients' immune response might differ from that of healthy individuals. After repeated subsampling, the strength of the expansion versus patch-test correlation and the threshold at which it became significant changed.

The library came from RACE. The run used a NextSeq 500. During library preparation, unique molecular identifiers were attached to individual cDNA molecules so that TCRs could be counted in a quantitative, reproducible way. The paper's processing steps were these. A median of roughly 99,000 TCRs per sample was observed, with a range of 23,224 to 690,600. V, J and CDR3 annotation of the TCR reads was carried out using the Decombinator software suite. To make PS versus PT1 abundance plots, every sample was subsampled to the same number of TCRs (28,000). Expanded TCRs were defined as absent before sensitization and observed at least eight times at the 2-week time point. TCRdb cleaned the public reads at Q25 with fastp, built clones with MiXCR and kept in-frame beta chains. Identical CDR3 protein sequences are pooled into one entry, listed with their most common genes and DNA. These V and J calls originate from TCRdb's pipeline instead of the authors' own analysis. The sample contains tens of thousands of distinct CDR3 sequences, about 12% of them found a single time. Around 2% of the sample lies in the top ten.

CDR1 and CDR2 are read off the germline V gene as MDHEN and SYDVKM. Reading from cysteine to phenylalanine, the CDR3 counts 13 amino acids. CDR3 DNA only is kept here, 39 bases in frame from base 1. The V and J ends are trimmed by 6 bases and 5 bases, leaving 13 bases between them. The intended sense of this specimen's time point label: patch test 3, about 24 weeks after DPC sensitization. The treatment or condition label here, explained by the study, means: therapeutic diphenylcyclopropenone sensitization with weekly scalp DPC. Total RNA was isolated from unfractionated whole blood collected in Tempus Blood RNA tubes. At every patch-test visit, the blood draw took place before the patch test was put on. To be eligible, patients had to be aged 18 to 70, diagnosed with alopecia and judged suitable for DPC therapy, while pregnant patients were excluded. This clonotype was seen only a few times. This receptor's antigen is unknown. Base qualities are not at hand, and no much larger clone is one base apart.

This receptor was identified in a middle-aged woman with alopecia areata. Some clones in this sample may be carry-over from other donors' samples. The sequences come from whole blood, collected in connection with sensitization to the hapten diphenylcyclopropenone (DPC). The chain employs TRBV28 and TRBJ2-5, with the D segment possibly TRBD1 or TRBD2, each aligning over 5 bases. The CDR3 region reads CASSRRERETQYF. The DNA sequence is as follows: TGTGCCAGCAGCCGCAGGGAGCGCGAGACCCAGTACTTC. Reference TRBV28 and TRBJ2-5 genes cover what lies past the CDR3, so the full variable domain is DVKVTQSSRYLVKRTGEKVFLECVQDMDHENMFWYRQDPGLGLRLIYFSYDVKMKEKGDIPEGYSVSREKKERFSLILESASTNQTSMYLCASSRRERETQYFGPGTRLLVL.